Listed here are 29 T cell receptor beta chains from one sample, sequenced in a study of control samples from healthy donors and cancer patients (dated by TCRdb to 2019 to 2021). Library construction relied on the immunoSEQ multiplex PCR assay. As stored in TCRdb, this immuneACCESS dataset retains in-frame rearrangements with V and J assigned. A fraction of the clones does not appear; measured against another copy, unresolved V genes explain less than half of the discrepancy, and the remainder lacks a known reason. The sample table contains over 100,000 clones; only one count was recorded for roughly 92% of them. The ten largest clonotypes hold approximately 6% of the sample. The sequenced sample consisted of blood. These receptors originate from a man between 18 and 29 years old in good health.

The rearrangement joins TRBV5-5 to TRBJ1-2; D remains unclear. With 4 bases removed from V and 3 bases from J, the gap between germline ends came to 13 bases. The CDR3 consists of 14 residues. Germline V gives CDR1 SGHKS, CDR2 YYEKEE (reference sequence). The CDR3 DNA is TGTGCCAGCAGCGACTATGAGTCTCACTATGGCTACACCTTC. It codes for CASSDYESHYGYTF. Together with reference TRBV5-5 and TRBJ1-2, the CDR3 gives the full variable domain: DAGVTQSPTHLIKTRGQQVTLRCSPISGHKSVSWYQQVLGQGPQFIFQYYEKEERGRGNFPDRFSARQFPNYSSELNVNALLLGDSALYLCASSDYESHYGYTFGSGTRLTVV.

This clone occurred a few times. The identical CDR3 is also encoded by other nucleotide sequences in the sample. This CDR3 is CASSFRQGGEKLFF. The CDR3 DNA is TGTGCCAGCAGCTTCCGACAGGGTGGTGAAAAACTGTTTTTT. V and J are TRBV5-6 and TRBJ1-4; 7 bases match TRBD1. Germline V gene sequence: CDR1 SGHDT, CDR2 YYEEEE. This CDR3 is built from 14 residues. V shed 2 bases and J 7 bases; nucleotides not matched to a gene: 5.

This clone was recorded once. V is TRBV3-1 (or the pseudogene TRBV3-2) and J is TRBJ2-1; 14 positions match TRBD2. V was clipped by 1 base and J by 3 bases; unmatched bases: 5. This CDR3 is built from 18 residues. CDR1 LGHDT and CDR2 YNNKEL come from the germline V gene (reference sequence). The CDR3 spells CASSQGTSGGPLYNEQFF. For the CDR3, the DNA is TGTGCCAGCAGCCAAGGGACTAGCGGGGGGCCCCTCTACAATGAGCAGTTCTTC.

This rearrangement joins TRBV5-4 to TRBJ2-3; D remains ambiguous. Trimming left V 0 bases short and J 0 bases short, with 5 bases between. The CDR3 loop spans 14 amino acids. The germline gives CDR1 SGHNT, CDR2 YYREEE (reference sequence). CDR3 loop: CASSLGASTDTQYF. The CDR3 nucleotides read TGTGCCAGCAGCTTGGGAGCTAGCACAGATACGCAGTATTTT. Drawing the rest from reference TRBV5-4 and TRBJ2-3, the complete variable domain is ETGVTQSPTHLIKTRGQQVTLRCSSQSGHNTVSWYQQALGQGPQFIFQYYREEENGRGNFPPRFSGLQFPNYSSELNVNALELDDSALYLCASSLGASTDTQYFGPGTRLTVL.

The chain links TRBV4-2 to TRBJ2-7, with D perhaps TRBD2 (5 bases). V dropped 1 base and J dropped 3 bases, with 10 bases sitting between them. This CDR3 has 14 amino acids. Germline CDR1 LGHNA, CDR2 YNFKEQ. The CDR3 is CASSQAGNNYEQYF. CDR3 nucleotides: TGTGCCAGCAGCCAAGCCGGGAATAACTACGAGCAGTACTTC.

The rearrangement links TRBV27 to TRBJ1-1; 10 bases are shared with TRBD1. Germline CDR1 is MNHEY and CDR2 is SMNVEV (reference sequence). This CDR3 spans 14 amino acids. V lost 5 bases and J lost 6; bases outside the gene matches: 6. The CDR3 DNA follows: TGTGCCAGCAGTCTGACAGGGGGCGGTTCTGAAGCTTTCTTT. This gives the protein CASSLTGGGSEAFF.

The chain recombines TRBV30 with TRBJ1-5; D is ambiguous. The V end lost 5 bases, the J end lost 2 bases, and 10 bases lay between the germline ends. Germline assignment: CDR1 GTSNPN and CDR2 SVGIG (reference sequence). This CDR3 region has 13 residues. The CDR3 protein is CAWGDSRNQPQHF. CDR3 DNA sequence: TGTGCCTGGGGGGATTCTCGCAATCAGCCCCAGCATTTT.

This clone has a single count. V is TRBV5-1 and J is TRBJ2-5; the match to TRBD2 covers 10 bases. The CDR3 contains 16 residues. CDR1 SGHRS and CDR2 YFSETQ come from the germline V gene. Trimming took 0 bases from V and 5 from J; bases not matched to a gene: 7. The CDR3 sequence is CASSLGSGGAWETQYF. The CDR3, as DNA: TGCGCCAGCAGCTTGGGCAGCGGGGGGGCCTGGGAGACCCAGTACTTC.

The chain couples TRBV11-2 to TRBJ2-2; D unclear. The germline V gene encodes CDR1 SGHAT and CDR2 FQNNGV. The CDR3 loop spans 13 amino acids. V was pared by 5 bases and J by 7 bases, with 11 bases between. The CDR3 region is CASSARSGGELFF. The CDR3 DNA is TGTGCCAGCAGCGCCCGTTCGGGCGGGGAGCTGTTTTTT.

The chain uses TRBV9 and TRBJ2-3, with D unclear. The CDR3 consists of 14 residues. V was cut by 4 bases and J by 4 bases, with 13 bases left in between. Germline loops: CDR1 SGDLS, CDR2 YYNGEE. CDR3 residues: CASSSSPKADTQYF. The CDR3 nucleotides are TGTGCCAGCAGCTCGTCGCCTAAGGCAGATACGCAGTATTTT. Based on the CDR3 plus reference TRBV9 and TRBJ2-3, the full variable domain is DSGVTQTPKHLITATGQRVTLRCSPRSGDLSVYWYQQSLDQGLQFLIQYYNGEERAKGNILERFSAQQFPDLHSELNLSSLELGDSALYFCASSSSPKADTQYFGPGTRLTVL.

V and J are TRBV6-5 and TRBJ1-2; no clear D. V was cut by 0 bases and J by 0 bases, with 8 bases left in between. The germline CDR1 and CDR2 sequences are MNHEY and SVGAGI. This CDR3 has 15 residues. The DNA for the CDR3 is TGTGCCAGCAGTTACTCTATCCAGACTAACTATGGCTACACCTTC. It encodes CASSYSIQTNYGYTF.

This chain uses TRBV28 with TRBJ1-1, with 7 bases aligning to TRBD1. With 5 bases clipped from V and 4 bases from J, the junction kept 13 bases outside the gene matches. This CDR3 has 16 residues. Germline CDR1 and CDR2: MDHEN and SYDVKM. In DNA, the CDR3 is TGTGCCAGCAGTCCTTCTTTTTACAGGGGACCCACTGAAGCTTTCTTT. This codes for CASSPSFYRGPTEAFF.

This chain connects TRBV7-9 to TRBJ2-7; possibly TRBD2 for D (7 bases). The CDR3 loop spans 14 amino acids. V lost 5 bases to trimming and J lost 4 bases, with 15 bases between them. The germline V gene has CDR1 SEHNR and CDR2 FQNEAQ (reference sequence). In nucleotides, the CDR3 is TGTGCCAGCAGCCTGGGGGGGCGTCTTTACGAGCAGTACTTC. Its translation is CASSLGGRLYEQYF.

The V and J genes are TRBV6-6 and TRBJ1-1, with D maybe TRBD1 (5 bases). Per the germline V gene, CDR1 is MNHNY and CDR2 is SVGAGI (reference sequence). The V end lost 2 bases, the J end lost 8 bases, and 15 bases lay between the germline ends. The CDR3 totals 14 residues. The CDR3 DNA is TGTGCCAGCAGTTACCGTTTTAGGGGATGGGAAGCTTTCTTT. Protein product: CASSYRFRGWEAFF.

In this sample, this clone turned up once. The J gene is TRBJ2-7, the V gene TRBV29-1; D possibly uses TRBD1 or TRBD2 (5 bases each). The CDR3 consists of 15 residues. Per the germline V gene, CDR1 is SQVTM and CDR2 is ANQGSEA. Between the trimmed V and J ends, which lost 0 bases and 2 bases, there was a span of 14 bases. CDR3 nucleotide sequence: TGCAGCGTTGAAGAGGGGTCAGGGAGAGCCTACGAGCAGTACTTC. It yields the protein CSVEEGSGRAYEQYF.

This clone was seen only a few times. The chain employs TRBV5-1 and TRBJ2-7, with 10 bases lining up with TRBD1. CDR1 and CDR2 (germline): SGHRS, YFSETQ. The CDR3 runs 16 residues. The junction had 11 bases not matched to a gene; V was cut back by 4 bases and J by 4 bases. The CDR3 reads CASSTSGTGALYEQYF. CDR3 nucleotides: TGCGCCAGCAGCACCTCCGGGACAGGGGCTTTATACGAGCAGTACTTC.

This chain joins TRBV15 and TRBJ2-5; no firm D call. There are 12 residues in the CDR3. V gave up 3 bases and J gave up 5 bases, with 7 bases separating them. CDR1 LNHNV and CDR2 YYDKDF come from the germline V gene (reference sequence). This CDR3 reads CATSRASETQYF. The DNA of the CDR3 is TGTGCCACCAGCAGGGCTTCTGAGACCCAGTACTTC.

The chain recombines TRBV2 with TRBJ2-6; D possibly corresponds to TRBD1 (6 bases). This CDR3 contains 17 residues. V was clipped by 8 bases and J by 2 bases, with 19 bases between them. The germline V gene encodes CDR1 SNHLY and CDR2 FYNNEI. CDR3 protein: CASLIGGLFAGANVLTF. For the CDR3, the DNA is TGTGCCAGCTTGATTGGGGGCCTTTTTGCTGGGGCCAACGTCCTGACTTTC.

DNA of the CDR3: TGCGCCAGCAGCTCGGGACAGCCCACAGATACGCAGTATTTT. This translates into CASSSGQPTDTQYF. The chain carries TRBV5-1 and TRBJ2-3, with 7 bases fitting TRBD1. The J segment lost 2 bases and the V segment lost 3 bases, leaving 3 bases of the junction unmatched. The CDR3 has 14 residues. Germline V gene lookup returns CDR1 SGHRS and CDR2 YFSETQ.

This clone was counted once. This chain connects TRBV10-2 to TRBJ2-1, with 11 bases lining up with TRBD2. The V and J ends lost 4 bases and 1 base, in that order; junction bases with no gene match: 3. Germline assignment: CDR1 WSHSY and CDR2 SAAADI. This CDR3 has 16 amino acids. The CDR3 spells CASSGRLAGSYNEQFF. The DNA of the CDR3 is TGCGCCAGCAGTGGTCGACTAGCGGGGTCCTACAATGAGCAGTTCTTC.

Only one count was recorded for this clone. V and J are TRBV10-3 and TRBJ2-3; 7 bases are shared with TRBD2. This CDR3 contains 14 residues. The ends lost 6 bases at V and 4 bases at J; junction bases unmatched: 7. CDR1 ENHRY and CDR2 SYGVKD come from the germline V gene. CDR3 sequence (DNA): TGTGCCATCAGGACCGGGACTAAAGCAGATACGCAGTATTTT. This sequence encodes CAIRTGTKADTQYF.

This sequence joins TRBV13 and TRBJ2-6, with D unresolved. The CDR3 has 17 residues. V lost 4 bases and J lost 0, with 13 bases in between. The germline CDR1 and CDR2 sequences are PRHDT and FYEKMQ (reference sequence). In DNA, the CDR3 is TGTGCCAGCAGCTCAGGCCACCGATACTCTGGGGCCAACGTCCTGACTTTC. It specifies CASSSGHRYSGANVLTF.

V and J are TRBV27 and TRBJ1-3; D is uncertain. V was cut by 5 bases and J by 0 bases, with 11 bases left in between. Germline V gene sequence: CDR1 MNHEY, CDR2 SMNVEV (reference sequence). CDR3 length: 15 residues. The CDR3 here is CASSVNWGSGNTIYF. The CDR3 DNA reads TGTGCCAGCAGTGTTAACTGGGGCTCTGGAAACACCATATATTTT.

This chain links TRBV18 with TRBJ1-6; 9 bases align to TRBD1. The V gene end was trimmed by 3 bases and the J gene end by 6 bases; junction bases not matched to a gene: 6. The CDR3 runs 16 residues. Germline loops: CDR1 KGHSH, CDR2 LQKENI. The chain's CDR3 is CASSPRTGDFNSPLHF. The CDR3 DNA is TGTGCCAGCTCACCTCGGACAGGGGATTTTAATTCACCCCTCCACTTT.

The genes are TRBV4-2 and TRBJ2-3; no firm D call. CDR1 LGHNA and CDR2 YNFKEQ come from the germline V gene. V was cut by 2 bases and J by 0 bases, with 18 bases left in between. The CDR3 is 18 amino acids. CDR3 nucleotide sequence: TGTGCCAGCAGCCAATATCAGGCGAACCGCCCTAGCACAGATACGCAGTATTTT. Encoded protein: CASSQYQANRPSTDTQYF.

This clone has only one observation. The CDR3: CASSPGTDYGYTF. CDR3 bases: TGTGCCAGCAGCCCAGGGACCGATTATGGCTACACCTTC. The V gene is TRBV14, the J gene TRBJ1-2, with TRBD1 as a possible D gene (5 bases). The length of the CDR3 is 13 residues. V shed 4 bases and J shed 5 bases, with 11 bases lying between them. Germline-derived CDR1 and CDR2 are SGHDN and FVKESK.

The chain is built from TRBV10-3 and TRBJ1-3, with a tentative D call TRBD1 (5 bases). Germline assignment: CDR1 ENHRY and CDR2 SYGVKD. V lost 3 bases and J lost 0, with 12 bases in between. CDR3 size: 16 residues. The DNA of the CDR3 is TGTGCCATCAGTGATGGGACGGATATCTCTGGAAACACCATATATTTT. Translation: CAISDGTDISGNTIYF.

The V gene is TRBV2, the J gene TRBJ2-5; TRBD2 agrees at 10 bases. V shed 6 bases and J 3 bases; nucleotides not matched to a gene: 7. Per germline, CDR1 SNHLY and CDR2 FYNNEI. This CDR3 has 15 residues. The CDR3 bases are TGTGCCAGCAGAGCCCCGCTAGCGGGAGAAGAGACCCAGTACTTC. It is translated as CASRAPLAGEETQYF.

The chain employs TRBV7-2 and TRBJ2-2; TRBD2 agrees at 7 bases. Germline CDR1 and CDR2: SGHTA and FQGNSA. This CDR3 comprises 17 residues. V dropped 5 bases and J dropped 5; count of bases not matched to a gene: 14. The CDR3 sequence is CASSPFRWGGMTGELFF. The CDR3, as DNA: TGTGCCAGCAGCCCCTTTCGGTGGGGGGGGATGACCGGGGAGCTGTTTTTT. The full variable domain, completed using reference TRBV7-2 and TRBJ2-2, is GAGVSQSPSNKVTEKGKDVELRCDPISGHTALYWYRQSLGQGLEFLIYFQGNSAPDKSGLPSDRFSAERTGGSVSTLTIQRTQQEDSAVYLCASSPFRWGGMTGELFFGEGSRLTVL.